The 5 T cell receptor beta chains listed next were all sequenced from one sample in a study of shared clonotypes between healthy human individuals. Assay: immunoSEQ multiplex PCR; the TCRdb copy retains only in-frame clones and omits some. The sample contains roughly 400,000 clones, about 96% of which appear only once. The sample was memory CD8+ T cells sorted from blood. Described subset: CD45RO+ cells pooled with CCR7-negative TemRA cells. All receptors come from a man aged 25-45 years in good health.

The CDR3, as DNA: TGCACCAGCAGCCAAGTTCGGACTAGCGGGAGGCGAGTAAGAATCGGGCAGTACTTC. It specifies CTSSQVRTSGRRVRIGQYF. J is TRBJ2-7 and V is TRBV1; TRBD2, as called in the table, went unchecked against the DNA. TRBV1 has pseudogene status. The CDR3 covers 19 residues.

This clone came up once. The chain is built from TRBV28 and TRBJ1-4; D is unresolved. Per the germline V gene, CDR1 is MDHEN and CDR2 is SYDVKM. CDR3 length: 13 amino acids. V lost 6 bases and J 10 bases, leaving 15 bases between the germline ends. DNA for the CDR3: TGTGCCAGCAGCCCATTTAGTTTGGGAAAACTGTTTTTT. Its protein product is CASSPFSLGKLFF.

In DNA form, the CDR3 reads TGTGCCAGCAGTGAACAGACGGGGGGAATGTGGCACGAGCAGTACTTC. Translated, it gives CASSEQTGGMWHEQYF. The chain employs TRBV25-1 and TRBJ2-7, with 7 nucleotides matching TRBD2. CDR3 length: 16 residues. The ends lost 2 bases at V and 5 bases at J; junction bases unmatched: 12. Germline V gene sequence: CDR1 MGHDK, CDR2 SYGVNS.

V gene TRBV4-1 combines with J gene TRBJ2-1; TRBD1 matches 9 bases. V lost 0 bases to trimming and J lost 7 bases; unmatched junction nucleotides: 19. The CDR3 runs to 20 residues. From germline, CDR1 is MGHRA and CDR2 YSYEKL. The CDR3 loop is CASSQDPRQGGGVGGNEQFF. CDR3 DNA sequence: TGCGCCAGCAGCCAAGACCCGAGACAGGGGGGAGGAGTCGGGGGAAATGAGCAGTTCTTC.

The V gene is TRBV11-2, the J gene TRBJ2-1; perhaps TRBD2 as D (7 bases). This CDR3 has 15 residues. The V gene's germline CDR1 is SGHAT and CDR2 FQNNGV. V was cut by 4 bases and J by 2 bases, with 12 bases left in between. CDR3 loop: CASSWEGGPYNEQFF. For the CDR3, the DNA is TGTGCCAGCAGCTGGGAGGGGGGCCCCTACAATGAGCAGTTCTTC.